The entry below gives a single T cell receptor (beta chain) sequence along with its context. No antigen is known for it. These data originate in a study of T cell repertoires in cytomegalovirus infection. Study in general: It can be stated that public TCR beta signatures indicated CMV infection as well as a matching HLA type.

Via MiXCR, TCRdb re-called the reads, giving one row per CDR3 protein. Here the sample spans 290,000 or so distinct CDR3 sequences, about 23% being singletons. Study-level points and caveats: The ex vivo response showed dominance by HLA-C-restricted CMV-specific TCR beta clonotypes. Of the TCR beta families, the public ones yielded a cumulative frequency that identified carriers of CMV plus the relevant HLA.

The V and J ends lost 8 bases and 9 bases respectively, with 11 bases between them. CDR3 size: 11 residues. Germline loops: CDR1 SGHAT, CDR2 FQNNGV. The sequenced sample was PBMCs. The chain carries TRBV11-2 and TRBJ2-1, with D hard to call. The sequence was collected from a human donor in good health (CMV status not recorded). Some clones in this sample may be carry-over from other donors' samples. CDR3 nucleotide sequence: TGTGCCAGCGGTGAGTTGGGTGAGCAGTTCTTC. Translated, it gives CASGELGEQFF.